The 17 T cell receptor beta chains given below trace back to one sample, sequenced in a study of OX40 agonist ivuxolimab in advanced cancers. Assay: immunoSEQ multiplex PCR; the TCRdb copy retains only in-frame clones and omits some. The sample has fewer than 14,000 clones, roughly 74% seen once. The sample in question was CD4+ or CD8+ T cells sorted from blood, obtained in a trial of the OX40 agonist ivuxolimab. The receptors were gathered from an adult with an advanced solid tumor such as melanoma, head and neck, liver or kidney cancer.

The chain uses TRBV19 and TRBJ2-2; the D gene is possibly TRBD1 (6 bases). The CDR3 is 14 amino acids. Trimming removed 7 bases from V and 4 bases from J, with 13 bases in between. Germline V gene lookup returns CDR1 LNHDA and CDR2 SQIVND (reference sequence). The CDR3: CASNVGHFTGELFF. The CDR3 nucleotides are TGTGCCAGTAATGTGGGACACTTCACCGGGGAGCTGTTTTTT.

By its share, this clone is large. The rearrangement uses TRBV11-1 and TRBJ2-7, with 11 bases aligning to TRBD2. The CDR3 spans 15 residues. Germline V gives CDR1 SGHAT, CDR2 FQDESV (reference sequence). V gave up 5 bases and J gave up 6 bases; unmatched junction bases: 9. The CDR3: CASSELAGDSGEQYF. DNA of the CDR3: TGTGCCAGCAGCGAACTAGCGGGAGATTCGGGCGAGCAGTACTTC.

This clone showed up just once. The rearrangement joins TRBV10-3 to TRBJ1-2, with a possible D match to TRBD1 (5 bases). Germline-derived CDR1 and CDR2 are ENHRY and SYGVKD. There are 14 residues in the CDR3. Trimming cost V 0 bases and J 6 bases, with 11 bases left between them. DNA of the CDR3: TGTGCCATCAGTGAGTCTGCAGGGCCGGATGGCTACACCTTC. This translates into CAISESAGPDGYTF.

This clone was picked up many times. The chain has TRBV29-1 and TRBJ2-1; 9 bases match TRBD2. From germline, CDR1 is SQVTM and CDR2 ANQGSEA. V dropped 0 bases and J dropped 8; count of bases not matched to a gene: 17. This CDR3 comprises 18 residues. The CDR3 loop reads CSVEDLRDAGGPEDEQFF. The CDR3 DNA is TGCAGCGTTGAAGATCTTCGGGATGCGGGAGGGCCCGAAGATGAGCAGTTCTTC.

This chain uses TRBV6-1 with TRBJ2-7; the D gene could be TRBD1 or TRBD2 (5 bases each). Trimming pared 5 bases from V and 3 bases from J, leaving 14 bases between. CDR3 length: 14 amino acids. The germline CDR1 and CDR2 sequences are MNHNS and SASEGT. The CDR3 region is CASSPGRGIYEQYF. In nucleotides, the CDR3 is TGTGCCAGCAGTCCGGGACGGGGAATCTACGAGCAGTACTTC.

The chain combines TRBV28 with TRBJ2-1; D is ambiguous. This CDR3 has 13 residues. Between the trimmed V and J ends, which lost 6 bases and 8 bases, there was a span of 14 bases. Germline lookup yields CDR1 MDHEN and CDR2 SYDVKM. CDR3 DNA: TGTGCCAGCAGCTATCTCTCTGGGGATGAGCAGTTCTTC. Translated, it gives CASSYLSGDEQFF. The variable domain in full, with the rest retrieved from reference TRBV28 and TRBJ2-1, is DVKVTQSSRYLVKRTGEKVFLECVQDMDHENMFWYRQDPGLGLRLIYFSYDVKMKEKGDIPEGYSVSREKKERFSLILESASTNQTSMYLCASSYLSGDEQFFGPGTRLTVL.

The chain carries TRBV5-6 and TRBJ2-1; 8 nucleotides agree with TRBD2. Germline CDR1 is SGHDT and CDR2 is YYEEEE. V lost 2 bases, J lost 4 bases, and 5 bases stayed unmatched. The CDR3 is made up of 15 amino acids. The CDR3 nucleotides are TGTGCCAGCAGCTTTAGCGGGACCCTTTACAATGAGCAGTTCTTC. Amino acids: CASSFSGTLYNEQFF.

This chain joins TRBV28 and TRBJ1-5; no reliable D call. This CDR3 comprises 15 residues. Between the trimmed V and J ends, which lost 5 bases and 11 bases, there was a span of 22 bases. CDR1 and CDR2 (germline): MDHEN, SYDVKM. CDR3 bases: TGTGCCAGCAGTGAGCGGGTCGCCCAGGTTTGGACCCAGCATTTT. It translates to CASSERVAQVWTQHF.

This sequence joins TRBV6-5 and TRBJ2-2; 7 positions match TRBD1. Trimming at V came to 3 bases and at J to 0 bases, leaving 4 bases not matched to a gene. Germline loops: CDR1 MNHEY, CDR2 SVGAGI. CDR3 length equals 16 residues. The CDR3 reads CASSYFDRANTGELFF. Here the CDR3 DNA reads TGTGCCAGCAGTTATTTTGACAGGGCGAACACCGGGGAGCTGTTTTTT.

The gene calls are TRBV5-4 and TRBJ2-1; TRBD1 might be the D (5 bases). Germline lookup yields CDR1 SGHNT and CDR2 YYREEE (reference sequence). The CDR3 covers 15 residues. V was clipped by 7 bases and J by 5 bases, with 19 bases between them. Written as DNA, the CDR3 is TGTGCCAGCGGAGCTCGTCAGGGAAGGAACAATGAGCAGTTCTTC. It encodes CASGARQGRNNEQFF.

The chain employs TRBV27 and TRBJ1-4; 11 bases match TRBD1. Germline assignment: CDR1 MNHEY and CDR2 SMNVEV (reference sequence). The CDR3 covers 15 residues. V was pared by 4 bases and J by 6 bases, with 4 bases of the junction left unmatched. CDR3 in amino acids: CASSSPGQGDEKLFF. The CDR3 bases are TGTGCCAGCAGTTCGCCGGGACAGGGGGATGAAAAACTGTTTTTT.

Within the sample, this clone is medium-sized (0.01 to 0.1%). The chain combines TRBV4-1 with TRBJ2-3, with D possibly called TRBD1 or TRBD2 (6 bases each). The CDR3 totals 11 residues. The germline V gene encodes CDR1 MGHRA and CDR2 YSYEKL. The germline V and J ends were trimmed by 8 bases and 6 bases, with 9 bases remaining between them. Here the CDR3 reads CASQGGDTQYF. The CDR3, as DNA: TGCGCCAGCCAAGGGGGGGATACGCAGTATTTT.

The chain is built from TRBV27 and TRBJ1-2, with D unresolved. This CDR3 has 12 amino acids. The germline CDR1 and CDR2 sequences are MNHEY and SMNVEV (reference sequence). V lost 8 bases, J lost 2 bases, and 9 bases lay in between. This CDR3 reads CASRTGNYGYTF. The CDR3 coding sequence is TGTGCCAGCCGGACGGGGAACTATGGCTACACCTTC.

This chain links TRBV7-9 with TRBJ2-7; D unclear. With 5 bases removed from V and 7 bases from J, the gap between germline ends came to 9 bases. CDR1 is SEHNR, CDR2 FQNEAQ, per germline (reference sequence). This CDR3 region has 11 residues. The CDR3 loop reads CASSPLGEQYF. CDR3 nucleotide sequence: TGTGCCAGCAGCCCCCTCGGGGAGCAGTACTTC. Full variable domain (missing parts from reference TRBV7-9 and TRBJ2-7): DTGVSQNPRHKITKRGQNVTFRCDPISEHNRLYWYRQTLGQGPEFLTYFQNEAQLEKSRLLSDRFSAERPKGSFSTLEIQRTEQGDSAMYLCASSPLGEQYFGPGTRLTVT.

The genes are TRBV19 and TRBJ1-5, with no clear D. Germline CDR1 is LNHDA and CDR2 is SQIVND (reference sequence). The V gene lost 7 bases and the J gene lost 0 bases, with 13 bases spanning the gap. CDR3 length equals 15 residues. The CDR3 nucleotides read TGTGCCAGTATGTCTGGAGAATATAGCAATCAGCCCCAGCATTTT. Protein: CASMSGEYSNQPQHF.

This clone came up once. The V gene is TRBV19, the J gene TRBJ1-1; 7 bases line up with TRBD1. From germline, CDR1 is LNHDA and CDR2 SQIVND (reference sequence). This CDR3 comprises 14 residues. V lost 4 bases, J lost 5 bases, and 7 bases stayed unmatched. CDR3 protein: CASSTQGGLTEAFF. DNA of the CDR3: TGTGCCAGTAGTACCCAAGGGGGCTTGACTGAAGCTTTCTTT.

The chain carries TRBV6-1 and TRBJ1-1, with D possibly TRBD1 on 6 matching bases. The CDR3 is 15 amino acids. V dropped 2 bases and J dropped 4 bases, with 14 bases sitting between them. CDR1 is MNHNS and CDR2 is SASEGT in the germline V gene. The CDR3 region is CASSERGTWPTEAFF. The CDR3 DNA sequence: TGTGCCAGCAGTGAAAGGGGGACATGGCCCACTGAAGCTTTCTTT.